One sample yielded the 14 T cell receptor beta chains listed below, sequenced in a study of T cell responses to AZD1222 COVID-19 vaccine. The table came from immunoSEQ multiplex PCR; TCRdb's copy has only in-frame clones and leaves some out. The sample holds around 100,000 clones, roughly 93% seen once. The source material was peripheral blood, sampled on day 0 of AZD1222 vaccination. The receptors here all came from an adult in good health.

The chain uses TRBV9 and TRBJ2-1; 14 bases are a match to TRBD2. J gave up 4 bases and V 4 bases, and 16 bases lay outside the gene matches. The germline CDR1 and CDR2 sequences are SGDLS and YYNGEE. The CDR3 is made up of 20 amino acids. CDR3 loop: CASSPMGHRLAGGPYNEQFF. DNA for the CDR3: TGTGCCAGCAGCCCAATGGGGCATCGACTAGCGGGAGGGCCGTACAATGAGCAGTTCTTC.

The gene calls are TRBV18 and TRBJ2-7; 10 bases align to TRBD1. Looked up from germline, CDR1 is KGHSH and CDR2 is LQKENI. V lost 3 bases, J lost 5 bases, and 4 bases stayed unmatched. The CDR3 runs to 14 residues. CDR3 nucleotides: TGTGCCAGCTCACCCCGGACAGGGGGGGACGAGCAGTACTTC. Its protein is CASSPRTGGDEQYF.

V usage is TRBV7-2 and J usage is TRBJ2-3, with a tentative D call TRBD2 (5 bases). The CDR3 totals 14 residues. V was clipped by 7 bases and J by 2 bases, with 13 bases between them. Germline assignment: CDR1 SGHTA and CDR2 FQGNSA. The CDR3 region is CASKELAITDTQYF. DNA of the CDR3: TGTGCCAGCAAAGAGCTAGCTATCACAGATACGCAGTATTTT.

This rearrangement joins TRBV5-1 to TRBJ2-2; D possibly matches TRBD1 or TRBD2 (5 bases each). The CDR3 runs 15 residues. Per the germline V gene, CDR1 is SGHRS and CDR2 is YFSETQ. V was shortened by 4 bases and J by 8 bases, with 18 bases between the two germline ends. In DNA, the CDR3 is TGCGCCAGCAGCCTGGGACCCCCAGGAGGAGGGGAGCTGTTTTTT. Amino acids: CASSLGPPGGGELFF.

The chain links TRBV7-2 to TRBJ2-1, with TRBD1 matching over 8 bases. Germline CDR1 and CDR2: SGHTA and FQGNSA. The CDR3 consists of 15 residues. V shed 5 bases and J 3 bases; nucleotides not matched to a gene: 6. The CDR3 DNA sequence: TGTGCCAGCAGCCAGAGGACAGGGAACTACAATGAGCAGTTCTTC. It translates to CASSQRTGNYNEQFF.

This chain uses TRBV7-8 with TRBJ1-1, with D unclear. This CDR3 is 14 amino acids long. The germline V and J ends were trimmed by 2 bases and 3 bases, with 10 bases remaining between them. The germline V gene encodes CDR1 SGHVS and CDR2 FQNEAQ. CDR3 in DNA: TGTGCCAGCAGCTTAAGCCCCAGACACACTGAAGCTTTCTTT. Amino acid sequence: CASSLSPRHTEAFF.

This clone has a single count. This sequence joins TRBV7-2 and TRBJ1-1, with a weak D call TRBD1 (5 bases). The CDR3 has 12 residues. Per the germline V gene, CDR1 is SGHTA and CDR2 is FQGNSA. The V end lost 8 bases, the J end lost 6 bases, and 13 bases lay between the germline ends. CDR3 nucleotide sequence: TGTGCCAGCGGGCGGGGGTCAGCTGAAGCTTTCTTT. Protein: CASGRGSAEAFF.

V is TRBV27 and J is TRBJ2-1; 14 bases map to TRBD2. Losses at the gene ends were 3 bases for V and 9 bases for J; bases not matched to a gene: 16. CDR1 is MNHEY and CDR2 is SMNVEV in the germline V gene (reference sequence). CDR3 length equals 19 residues. In DNA form, the CDR3 reads TGTGCCAGCAGTTTTGGGCTGAGAACGGGACTAGCGGGGGATAGTGAGCAGTTCTTC. Its protein product is CASSFGLRTGLAGDSEQFF.

The rearrangement joins TRBV2 to TRBJ2-5, with a weak D call TRBD1 (6 bases). Germline V CDR1 and CDR2: SNHLY, FYNNEI. Between the trimmed V and J ends, which lost 7 bases and 4 bases, there was a span of 22 bases. The CDR3 consists of 16 residues. This chain's CDR3 is CASNGRDNTVGETQYF. CDR3 coding DNA: TGTGCCAGCAACGGAAGGGACAATACGGTCGGAGAGACCCAGTACTTC.

The J gene is TRBJ2-2, the V gene TRBV19, with D perhaps TRBD1 or TRBD2 (5 bases each). V was pared by 3 bases and J by 7 bases, with 21 bases between. This CDR3 spans 17 amino acids. In germline, CDR1 is LNHDA, CDR2 SQIVND (reference sequence). Here the CDR3 DNA reads TGTGCCAGTAGTATCGCCACGGGGCAAGGACCGGGCGGGGAGCTGTTTTTT. Its translation: CASSIATGQGPGGELFF.

The J gene is TRBJ2-2, the V gene TRBV24-1, with a weak D call TRBD2 (6 bases). Germline values: CDR1 KGHDR, CDR2 SFDVKD. This CDR3 has 18 residues. The V gene lost 3 bases and the J gene lost 2 bases, with 18 bases spanning the gap. Here the CDR3 DNA reads TGTGCCACCAGTGATCTCCCCCTTCAGCGGGCTAACACCGGGGAGCTGTTTTTT. Amino acids: CATSDLPLQRANTGELFF.

This chain joins TRBV19 and TRBJ1-5, with 8 nucleotides matching TRBD1. The length of the CDR3 is 17 residues. The germline V gene has CDR1 LNHDA and CDR2 SQIVND (reference sequence). After removal of 5 bases from V and 8 bases from J, the junction contained 17 bases not matched to a gene. The CDR3 sequence: CASSAGGWTGTEKPQHF. CDR3 nucleotides: TGTGCCAGTAGTGCCGGGGGTTGGACAGGGACGGAAAAGCCCCAGCATTTT.

This clone was seen only once. The genes are TRBV3-1 (or the pseudogene TRBV3-2) and TRBJ1-2; no clear D gene. Germline V CDR1 and CDR2: LGHDT, YNNKEL (reference sequence). V gave up 0 bases and J gave up 4 bases, with 12 bases separating them. The CDR3 length is 15 residues. The CDR3 coding sequence is TGTGCCAGCAGCCAAGACGGACGGCCTACCTATGGCTACACCTTC. As protein: CASSQDGRPTYGYTF.

The CDR3 sequence is CASNTGTSGNEQFF. CDR3 coding DNA: TGTGCCAGCAACACCGGGACTAGCGGCAATGAGCAGTTCTTC. The chain links TRBV28 to TRBJ2-1; 11 bases agree with TRBD2. J lost 6 bases, V lost 7 bases, and 5 bases had no gene match. Germline CDR1 and CDR2: MDHEN and SYDVKM. This CDR3 contains 14 residues. The whole variable domain, filled in from reference TRBV28 and TRBJ2-1, reads DVKVTQSSRYLVKRTGEKVFLECVQDMDHENMFWYRQDPGLGLRLIYFSYDVKMKEKGDIPEGYSVSREKKERFSLILESASTNQTSMYLCASNTGTSGNEQFFGPGTRLTVL.